The present TCR beta chain was sequenced within a study of blood T cell repertoires in COVID-19. Study context: Collection of acute and convalescent COVID-19 samples took place in the United States, Italy and Spain. PBMCs, B-cell-depleted T cells, or T cells provided the cDNA or gDNA that made up the material.

The germline CDR1 and CDR2 sequences are MNHEY and SVGEGT. V lost 2 bases, J lost 0 bases, and 7 bases stayed unmatched. This CDR3 has 19 amino acids. As handled by the study authors: Reference gene primer amplification yielded estimated nucleated cell counts. Here immunoSEQ multiplex PCR was the method, and the copy in TCRdb shows in-frame clones only, minus some. The V and J calls and clone size were taken over from that table, and D and trimming were inferred from the DNA. The data contain tens of thousands of clones, approximately 84% of them singletons. The sample was peripheral blood. The TCR comes from a man between 70 and 80 years old with acute or convalescent COVID-19. The rearrangement links TRBV6-2 or TRBV6-3 to TRBJ2-1; TRBD2 matches 13 bases. The CDR3 spells CASSYPGLAGVISYNEQFF. Written as DNA, the CDR3 is TGTGCCAGCAGTTACCCCGGACTAGCGGGGGTAATCTCCTACAATGAGCAGTTCTTC.